This T cell receptor beta chain emerged from a study of T-cell reconstitution after alpha-beta-depleted transplantation in children (TCRdb year 2016). General notes on the study: The study quantitatively tracked T-cell immune reconstitution after TCRalphabeta/CD19-depleted allogeneic hematopoietic cell transplantation in children using TCR repertoire profiling.

V sheds 5 bases and J sheds 2 bases, leaving 10 bases between their ends. The germline V gene yields SGHTA for CDR1 and FQGNSA for CDR2. The CDR3 numbers 14 residues from cysteine through phenylalanine. The only DNA kept is the CDR3, 42 bases in frame from the first base. This clonotype has only a few counts. There is no known antigen for this receptor. Per-base quality was not reported, and no clone a single base away is much larger than it. Library construction relied on PCR. The sample was run on an Illumina HiSeq 2500. Molecular barcoding was employed in the preparation of TCR libraries, with unique molecular identifiers being used to normalize TCRbeta repertoire quantification. TCRdb passed the public sequencing reads through fastp at Q25 and MiXCR, retaining productive beta sequences. Entries are consolidated by CDR3 protein sequence, retaining the most common genes and DNA. The sample has hundreds of thousands of distinct CDR3 sequences on record, over 10% of them singletons. The leading ten clones occupy 2.2% of the sample.

The sample's treatment or condition label is to be understood as: allogeneic hematopoietic cell transplantation with graft depleted of TCRalphabeta T cells and CD19 B cells. Transplant recipients were children who received TCRalphabeta/CD19-depleted allogeneic hematopoietic cell grafts. What the research found in general, with its limitations: About two months after transplant, the apparently early recovery of alphabetaT-cell counts reportedly depended on just several hundred clones that had expanded rapidly and came from non-depleted graft cells. Hyperexpanded clone frequencies declined over subsequent months; after one year, T-cell counts and TCRbeta diversity were mostly attributed to newly produced T cells. In some patients, the high TCRbeta diversity seen at day 60 was put down to recipient T cells and intrathymic progenitors that had survived conditioning.

Sequences were derived from PBMCs, mostly from graft donor cells, sampled 360 days after TCRalphabeta/CD19-depleted stem cell transplant. The TCR originated in a male patient under 18 who had a stem cell transplant for acute myeloid leukemia, so the T cells may come from the graft donor. The sequence links TRBV7-2 to TRBJ1-5; the D gene is possibly TRBD1, with 5 bases matching. Here the CDR3 is given as CASSSRVGNQPQHF. The sequence in DNA is TGTGCCAGCAGCAGCAGGGTCGGCAATCAGCCCCAGCATTTT.